The text below deals with one TCR beta chain. Its specificity is unknown. These data belong to a study of cytomegalovirus exposure and HLA in healthy donors. The ends were cut back, 3 bases at V and 4 bases at J, with 7 bases in the middle. The germline gives CDR1 SGHNT, CDR2 YYREEE (reference sequence). This CDR3 contains 12 residues. Method: immunoSEQ multiplex PCR; TCRdb's copy keeps in-frame clones and lacks some. The sample includes some 200,000 clones, around 83% of them seen just once. Study-wide results and limits: Cytomegalovirus-associated TCR beta chains were listed, numbering 164. In vitro assays verified that a few CMV-associated chains recognized CMV antigens specifically.

V gene TRBV5-4 combines with J gene TRBJ1-1; a weak D match, TRBD1 (6 bases). Sequencing was performed on PBMCs. This clonotype originated in a woman in her thirties in good health and CMV-seropositive. CDR3 protein: CASSSRGTEAFF. DNA for the CDR3: TGTGCCAGCAGCTCCAGGGGCACTGAAGCTTTCTTT. The variable domain in full, completed from reference TRBV5-4 and TRBJ1-1, reads ETGVTQSPTHLIKTRGQQVTLRCSSQSGHNTVSWYQQALGQGPQFIFQYYREEENGRGNFPPRFSGLQFPNYSSELNVNALELDDSALYLCASSSRGTEAFFGQGTRLTVV.